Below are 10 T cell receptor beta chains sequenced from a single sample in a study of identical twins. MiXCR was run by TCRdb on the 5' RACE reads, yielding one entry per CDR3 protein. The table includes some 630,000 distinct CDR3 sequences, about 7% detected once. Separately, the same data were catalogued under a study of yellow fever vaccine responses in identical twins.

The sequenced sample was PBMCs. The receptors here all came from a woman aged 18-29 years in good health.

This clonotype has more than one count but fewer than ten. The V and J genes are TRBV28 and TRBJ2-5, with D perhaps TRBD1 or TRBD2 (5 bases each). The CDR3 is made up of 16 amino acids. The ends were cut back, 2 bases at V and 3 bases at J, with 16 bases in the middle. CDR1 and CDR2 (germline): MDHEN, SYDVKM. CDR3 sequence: CASSLLTGRLEETQYF. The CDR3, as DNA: TGTGCCAGCAGTTTACTCACGGGACGTTTGGAAGAGACCCAGTACTTC.

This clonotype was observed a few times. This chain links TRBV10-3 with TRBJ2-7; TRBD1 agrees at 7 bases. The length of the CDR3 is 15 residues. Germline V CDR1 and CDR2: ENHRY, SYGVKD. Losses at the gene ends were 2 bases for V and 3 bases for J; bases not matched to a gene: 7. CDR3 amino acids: CAISEATGARYEQYV. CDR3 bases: TGTGCCATCAGTGAGGCTACAGGGGCCCGCTACGAGCAGTACGTC.

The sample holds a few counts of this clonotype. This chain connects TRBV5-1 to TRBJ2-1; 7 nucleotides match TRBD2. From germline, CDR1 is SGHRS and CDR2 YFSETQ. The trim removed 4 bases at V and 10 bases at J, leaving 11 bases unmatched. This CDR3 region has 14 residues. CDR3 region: CASSPPTSSGEQFF. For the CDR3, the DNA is TGCGCCAGCAGCCCCCCGACTAGCTCGGGGGAGCAGTTCTTC.

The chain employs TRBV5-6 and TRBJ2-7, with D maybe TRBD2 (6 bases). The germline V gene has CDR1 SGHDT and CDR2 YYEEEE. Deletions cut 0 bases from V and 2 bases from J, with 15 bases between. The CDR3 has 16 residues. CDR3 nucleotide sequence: TGTGCCAGCAGCTTGGCCGGGGGTCCCCTAACCTACGAGCAGTACGTC. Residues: CASSLAGGPLTYEQYV.

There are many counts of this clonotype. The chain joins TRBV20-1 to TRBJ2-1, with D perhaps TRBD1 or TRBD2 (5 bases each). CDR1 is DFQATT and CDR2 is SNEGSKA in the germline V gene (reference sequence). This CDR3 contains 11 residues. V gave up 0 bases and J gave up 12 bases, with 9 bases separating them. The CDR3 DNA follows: TGCAGTGCTAGAGATCTGGGACCGCAGTTCTTC. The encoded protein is CSARDLGPQFF.

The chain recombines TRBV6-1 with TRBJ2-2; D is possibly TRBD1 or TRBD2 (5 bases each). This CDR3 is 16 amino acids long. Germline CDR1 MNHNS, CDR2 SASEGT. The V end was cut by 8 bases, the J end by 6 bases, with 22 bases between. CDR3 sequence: CASPSPAGFGAGELFF. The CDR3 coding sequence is TGTGCCAGCCCCTCCCCGGCAGGGTTCGGGGCCGGGGAGCTGTTTTTT.

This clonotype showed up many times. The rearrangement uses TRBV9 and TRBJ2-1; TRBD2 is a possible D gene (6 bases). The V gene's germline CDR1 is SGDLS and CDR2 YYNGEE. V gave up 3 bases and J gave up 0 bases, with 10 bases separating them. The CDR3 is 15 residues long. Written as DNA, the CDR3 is TGTGCCAGCAGCGAGGACGGGAGCTCCTACAATGAGCAGTTCTTC. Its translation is CASSEDGSSYNEQFF.

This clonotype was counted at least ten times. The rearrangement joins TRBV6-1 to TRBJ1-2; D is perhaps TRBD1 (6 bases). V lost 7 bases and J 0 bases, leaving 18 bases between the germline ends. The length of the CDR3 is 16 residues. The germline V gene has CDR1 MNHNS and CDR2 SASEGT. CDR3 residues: CASILTGNKANYGYTF. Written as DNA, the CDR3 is TGTGCCAGCATCCTGACAGGAAACAAAGCTAACTATGGCTACACCTTC.

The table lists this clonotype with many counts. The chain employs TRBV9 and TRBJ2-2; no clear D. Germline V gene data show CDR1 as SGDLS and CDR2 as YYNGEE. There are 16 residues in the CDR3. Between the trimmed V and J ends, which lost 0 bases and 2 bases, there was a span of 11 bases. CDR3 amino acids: CASSVVPQLNTGELFF. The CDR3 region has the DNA TGTGCCAGCAGCGTAGTCCCCCAGTTAAACACCGGGGAGCTGTTTTTT.

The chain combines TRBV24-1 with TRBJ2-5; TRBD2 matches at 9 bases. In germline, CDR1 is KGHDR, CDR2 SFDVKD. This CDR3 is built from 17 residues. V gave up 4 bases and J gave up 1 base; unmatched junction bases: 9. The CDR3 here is CATSEIAAGGFQETQYF. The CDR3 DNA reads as TGTGCCACCAGTGAAATTGCGGCGGGAGGGTTCCAAGAGACCCAGTACTTC.